The source of this T cell receptor (beta chain) is a study of blood T cell repertoires in COVID-19. Overall study context: Samples came from the United States, Italy and Spain, spanning acute and convalescent COVID-19. Nucleic acid was either cDNA or gDNA, and it came from T cells, B-cell-depleted T cells, or PBMCs.

The length of the CDR3 is 16 residues. The germline CDR1 and CDR2 sequences are MNHNY and SVGAGI (reference sequence). V was pared by 4 bases and J by 7 bases, with 17 bases between. Study processing details: Nucleated cell number was recorded as an estimate derived from reference gene primer amplification. Assay used: immunoSEQ multiplex PCR; TCRdb lists only in-frame clones, some missing. V, J and clone size reflect that table, while D and trimming were determined from the DNA. The sample has more than 200,000 clones; less than 85% are singletons. The sample comprised peripheral blood. The receptor comes from a woman in her 70s with active or convalescent COVID-19. The chain uses TRBV6-6 and TRBJ1-6; D is possibly TRBD1 (5 bases). CDR3 sequence reads: CASSSPGRLENSPLHF. CDR3 nucleotides: TGTGCCAGCAGTTCTCCAGGGAGACTAGAAAATTCACCCCTCCACTTT.